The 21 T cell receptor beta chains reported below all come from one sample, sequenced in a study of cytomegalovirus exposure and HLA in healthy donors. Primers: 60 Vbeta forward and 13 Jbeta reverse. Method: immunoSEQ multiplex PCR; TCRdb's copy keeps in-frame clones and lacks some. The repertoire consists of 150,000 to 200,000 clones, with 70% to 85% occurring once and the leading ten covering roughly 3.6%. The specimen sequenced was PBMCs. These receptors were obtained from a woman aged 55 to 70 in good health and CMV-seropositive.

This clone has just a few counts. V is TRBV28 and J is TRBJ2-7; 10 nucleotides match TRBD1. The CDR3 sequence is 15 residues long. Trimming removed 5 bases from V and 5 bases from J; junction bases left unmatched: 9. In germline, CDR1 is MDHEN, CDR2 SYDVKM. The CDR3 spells CASSPDRGRGDEQYF. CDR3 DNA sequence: TGTGCCAGCAGTCCTGACAGGGGGCGCGGGGACGAGCAGTACTTC.

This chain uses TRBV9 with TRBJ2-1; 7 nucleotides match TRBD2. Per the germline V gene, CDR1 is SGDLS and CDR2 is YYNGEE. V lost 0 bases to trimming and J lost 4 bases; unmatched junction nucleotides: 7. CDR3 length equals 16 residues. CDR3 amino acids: CASSVAGAGKYNEQFF. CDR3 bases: TGTGCCAGCAGCGTAGCAGGAGCGGGGAAGTACAATGAGCAGTTCTTC.

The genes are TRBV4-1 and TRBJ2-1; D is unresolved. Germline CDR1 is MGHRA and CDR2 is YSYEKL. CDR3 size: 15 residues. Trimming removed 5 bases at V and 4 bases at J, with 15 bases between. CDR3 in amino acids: CASSTNLRMYNEQFF. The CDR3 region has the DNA TGCGCCAGCAGCACAAACCTTCGTATGTACAATGAGCAGTTCTTC.

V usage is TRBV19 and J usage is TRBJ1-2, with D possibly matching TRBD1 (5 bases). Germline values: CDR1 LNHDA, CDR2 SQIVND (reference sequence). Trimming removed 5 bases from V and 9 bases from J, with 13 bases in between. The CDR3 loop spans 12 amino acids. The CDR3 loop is CASSQQGRSYTF. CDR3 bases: TGTGCCAGTAGTCAGCAGGGTAGGAGCTACACCTTC.

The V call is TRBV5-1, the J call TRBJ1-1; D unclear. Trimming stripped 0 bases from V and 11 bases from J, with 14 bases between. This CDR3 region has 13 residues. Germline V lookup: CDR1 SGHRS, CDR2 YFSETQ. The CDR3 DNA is TGCGCCAGCAGCTTGGCCGTAGCGTCGGCGGCTTTCTTT. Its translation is CASSLAVASAAFF.

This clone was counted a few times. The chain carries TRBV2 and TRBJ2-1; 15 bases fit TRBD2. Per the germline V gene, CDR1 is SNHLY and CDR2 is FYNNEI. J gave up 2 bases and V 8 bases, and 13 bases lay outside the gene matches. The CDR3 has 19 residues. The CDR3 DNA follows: TGTGCCAGCCTTCCGGGGGGACTAGCGGGAGGCCATCCCTACAATGAGCAGTTCTTC. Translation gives CASLPGGLAGGHPYNEQFF.

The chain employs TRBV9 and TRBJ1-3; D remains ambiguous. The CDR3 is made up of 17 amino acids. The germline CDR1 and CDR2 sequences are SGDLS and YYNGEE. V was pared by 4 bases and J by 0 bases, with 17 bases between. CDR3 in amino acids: CASSSRVESLSGNTIYF. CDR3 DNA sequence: TGTGCCAGCAGCTCCCGGGTGGAGTCACTCTCTGGAAACACCATATATTTT.

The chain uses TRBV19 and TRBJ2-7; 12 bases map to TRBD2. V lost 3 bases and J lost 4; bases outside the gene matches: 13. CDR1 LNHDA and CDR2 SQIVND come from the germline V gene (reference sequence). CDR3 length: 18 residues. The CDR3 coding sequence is TGTGCCAGTAGTATGCCCGCCTCTAGCGGGAGGGCCTTGTACGAGCAGTACTTC. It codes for CASSMPASSGRALYEQYF.

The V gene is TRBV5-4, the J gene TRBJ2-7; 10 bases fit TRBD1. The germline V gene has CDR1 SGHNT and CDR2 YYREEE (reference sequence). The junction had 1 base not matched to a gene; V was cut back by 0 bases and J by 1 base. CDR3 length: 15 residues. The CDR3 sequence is CASSLGTGGSYEQYF. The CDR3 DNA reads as TGTGCCAGCAGCTTGGGGACAGGGGGTTCCTACGAGCAGTACTTC.

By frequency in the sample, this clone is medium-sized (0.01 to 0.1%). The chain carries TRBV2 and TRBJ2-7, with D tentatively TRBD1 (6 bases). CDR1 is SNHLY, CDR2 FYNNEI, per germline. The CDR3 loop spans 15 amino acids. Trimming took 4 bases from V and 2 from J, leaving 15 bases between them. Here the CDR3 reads CASSGDHRAPYEQYF. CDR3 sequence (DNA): TGTGCCAGCAGTGGAGATCACAGGGCCCCCTACGAGCAGTACTTC. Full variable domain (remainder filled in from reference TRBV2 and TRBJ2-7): EPEVTQTPSHQVTQMGQEVILRCVPISNHLYFYWYRQILGQKVEFLVSFYNNEISEKSEIFDDQFSVERPDGSNFTLKIRSTKLEDSAMYFCASSGDHRAPYEQYFGPGTRLTVT.

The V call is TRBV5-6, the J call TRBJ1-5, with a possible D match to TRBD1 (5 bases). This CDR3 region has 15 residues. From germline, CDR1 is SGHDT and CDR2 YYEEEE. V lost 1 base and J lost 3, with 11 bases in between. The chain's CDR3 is CASSLFQGINQPQHF. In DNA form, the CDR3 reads TGTGCCAGCAGCTTGTTTCAGGGTATCAATCAGCCCCAGCATTTT.

CDR3 bases: TGTGCCAGCAGCTCAGACAATTCCAATGAGCAGTTCTTC. This gives the protein CASSSDNSNEQFF. The genes are TRBV7-6 and TRBJ2-1; D remains unclear. CDR3 length equals 13 residues. V was pared by 4 bases and J by 6 bases, with 10 bases between. The germline V gene encodes CDR1 SGHVS and CDR2 FNYEAQ.

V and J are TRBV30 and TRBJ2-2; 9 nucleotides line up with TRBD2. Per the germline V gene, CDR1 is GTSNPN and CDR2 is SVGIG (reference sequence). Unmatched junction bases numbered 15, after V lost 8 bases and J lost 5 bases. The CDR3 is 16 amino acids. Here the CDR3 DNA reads TGTGCCCCCTCCAATAGCGGGGGAGGTAGGACCGGGGAGCTGTTTTTT. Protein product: CAPSNSGGGRTGELFF.

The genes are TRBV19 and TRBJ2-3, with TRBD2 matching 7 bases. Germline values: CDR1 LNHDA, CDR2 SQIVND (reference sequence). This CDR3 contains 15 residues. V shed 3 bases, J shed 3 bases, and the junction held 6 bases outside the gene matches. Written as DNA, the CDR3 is TGTGCCAGTAGTATGGGCGGGAGACTTACAGATACGCAGTATTTT. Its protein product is CASSMGGRLTDTQYF. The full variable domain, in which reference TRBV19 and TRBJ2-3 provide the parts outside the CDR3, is DGGITQSPKYLFRKEGQNVTLSCEQNLNHDAMYWYRQDPGQGLRLIYYSQIVNDFQKGDIAEGYSVSREKKESFPLTVTSAQKNPTAFYLCASSMGGRLTDTQYFGPGTRLTVL.

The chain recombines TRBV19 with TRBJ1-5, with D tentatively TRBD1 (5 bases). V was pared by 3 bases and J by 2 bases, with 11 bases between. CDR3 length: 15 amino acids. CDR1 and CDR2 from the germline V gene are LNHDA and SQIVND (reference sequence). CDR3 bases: TGTGCCAGTAGTATTCCCGGAGGGGGCAATCAGCCCCAGCATTTT. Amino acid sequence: CASSIPGGGNQPQHF. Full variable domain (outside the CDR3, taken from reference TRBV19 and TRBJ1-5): DGGITQSPKYLFRKEGQNVTLSCEQNLNHDAMYWYRQDPGQGLRLIYYSQIVNDFQKGDIAEGYSVSREKKESFPLTVTSAQKNPTAFYLCASSIPGGGNQPQHFGDGTRLSIL.

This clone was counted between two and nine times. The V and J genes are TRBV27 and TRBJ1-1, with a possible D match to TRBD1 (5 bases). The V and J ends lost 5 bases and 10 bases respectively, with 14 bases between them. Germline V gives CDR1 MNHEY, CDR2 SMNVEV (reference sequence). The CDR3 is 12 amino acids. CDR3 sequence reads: CASSRAGGGAFF. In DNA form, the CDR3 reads TGTGCCAGCAGTAGGGCGGGGGGGGGAGCTTTCTTT.

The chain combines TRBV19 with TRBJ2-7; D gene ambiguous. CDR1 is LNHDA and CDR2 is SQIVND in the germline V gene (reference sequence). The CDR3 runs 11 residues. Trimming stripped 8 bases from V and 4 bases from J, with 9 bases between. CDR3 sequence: CASSAGYEQYF. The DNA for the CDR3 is TGTGCCAGTTCAGCCGGGTACGAGCAGTACTTC.

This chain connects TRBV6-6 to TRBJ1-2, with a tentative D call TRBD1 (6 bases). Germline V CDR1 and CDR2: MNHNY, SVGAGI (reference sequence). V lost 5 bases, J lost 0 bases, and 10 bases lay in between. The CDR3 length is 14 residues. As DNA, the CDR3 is TGTGCCAGCAGTCCAAGGACAGCTAACTATGGCTACACCTTC. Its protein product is CASSPRTANYGYTF.

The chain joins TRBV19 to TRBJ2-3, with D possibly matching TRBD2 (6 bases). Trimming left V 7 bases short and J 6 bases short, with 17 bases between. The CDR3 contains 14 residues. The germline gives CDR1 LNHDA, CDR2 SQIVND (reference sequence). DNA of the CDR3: TGTGCCAGTAAGGTTGGAGCGGGCTCCGATACGCAGTATTTT. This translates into CASKVGAGSDTQYF.

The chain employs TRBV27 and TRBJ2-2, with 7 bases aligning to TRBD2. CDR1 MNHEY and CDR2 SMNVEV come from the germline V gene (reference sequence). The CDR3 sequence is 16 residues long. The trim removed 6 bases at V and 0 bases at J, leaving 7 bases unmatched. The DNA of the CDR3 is TGTGCCAGCAGATTGGGAGGGGTTTCGAACACCGGGGAGCTGTTTTTT. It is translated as CASRLGGVSNTGELFF.

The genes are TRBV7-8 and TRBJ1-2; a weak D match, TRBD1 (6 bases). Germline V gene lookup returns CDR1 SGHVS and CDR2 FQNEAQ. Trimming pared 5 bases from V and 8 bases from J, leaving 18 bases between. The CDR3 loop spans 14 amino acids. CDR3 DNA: TGTGCCAGCAGCCGGGGGGGTAACAGGGACGGCTACACCTTC. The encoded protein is CASSRGGNRDGYTF.